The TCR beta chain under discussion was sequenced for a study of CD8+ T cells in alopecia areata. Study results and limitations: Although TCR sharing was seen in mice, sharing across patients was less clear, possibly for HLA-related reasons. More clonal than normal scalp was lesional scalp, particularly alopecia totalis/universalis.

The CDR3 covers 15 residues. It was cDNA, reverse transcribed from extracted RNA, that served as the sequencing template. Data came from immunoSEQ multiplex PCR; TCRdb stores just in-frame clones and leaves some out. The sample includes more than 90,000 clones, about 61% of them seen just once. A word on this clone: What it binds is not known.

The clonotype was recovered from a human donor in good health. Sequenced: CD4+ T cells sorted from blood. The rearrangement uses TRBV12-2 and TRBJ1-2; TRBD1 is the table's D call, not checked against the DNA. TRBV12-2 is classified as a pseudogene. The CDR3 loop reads CASRLAGRGIGGYTF. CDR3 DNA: TGTGCAAGTCGCTTAGCTGGCAGGGGGATTGGTGGCTACACCTTC.